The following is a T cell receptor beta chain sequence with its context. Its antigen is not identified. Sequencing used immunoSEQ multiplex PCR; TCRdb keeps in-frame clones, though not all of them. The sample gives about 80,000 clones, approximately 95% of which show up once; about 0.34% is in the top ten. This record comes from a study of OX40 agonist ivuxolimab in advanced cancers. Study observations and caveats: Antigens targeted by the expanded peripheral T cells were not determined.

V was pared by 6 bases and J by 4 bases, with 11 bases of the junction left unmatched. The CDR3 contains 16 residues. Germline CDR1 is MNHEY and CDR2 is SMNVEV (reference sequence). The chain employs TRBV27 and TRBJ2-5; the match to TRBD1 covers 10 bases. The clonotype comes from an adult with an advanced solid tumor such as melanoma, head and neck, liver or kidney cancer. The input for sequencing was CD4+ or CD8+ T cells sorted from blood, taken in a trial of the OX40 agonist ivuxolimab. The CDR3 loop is CASRKPGQGHRETQYF. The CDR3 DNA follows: TGTGCCAGCAGAAAACCGGGACAGGGGCACCGAGAGACCCAGTACTTC.